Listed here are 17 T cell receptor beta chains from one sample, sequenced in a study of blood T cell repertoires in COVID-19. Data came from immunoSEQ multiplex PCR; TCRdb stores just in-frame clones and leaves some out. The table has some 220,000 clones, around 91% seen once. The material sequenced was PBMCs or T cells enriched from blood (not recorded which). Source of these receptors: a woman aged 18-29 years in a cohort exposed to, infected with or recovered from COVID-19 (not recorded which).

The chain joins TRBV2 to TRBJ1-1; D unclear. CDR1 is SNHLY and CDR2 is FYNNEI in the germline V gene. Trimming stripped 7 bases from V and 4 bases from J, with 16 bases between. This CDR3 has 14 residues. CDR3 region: CASILDTSSTEAFF. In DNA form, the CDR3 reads TGTGCCAGCATCCTCGACACATCCTCCACTGAAGCTTTCTTT.

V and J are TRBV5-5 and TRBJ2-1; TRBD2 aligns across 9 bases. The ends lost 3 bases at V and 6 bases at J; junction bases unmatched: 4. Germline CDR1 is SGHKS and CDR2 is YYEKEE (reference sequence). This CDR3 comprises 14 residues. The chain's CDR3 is CASSSGTSSNEQFF. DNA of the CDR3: TGTGCCAGCAGCTCGGGGACTAGCAGCAATGAGCAGTTCTTC.

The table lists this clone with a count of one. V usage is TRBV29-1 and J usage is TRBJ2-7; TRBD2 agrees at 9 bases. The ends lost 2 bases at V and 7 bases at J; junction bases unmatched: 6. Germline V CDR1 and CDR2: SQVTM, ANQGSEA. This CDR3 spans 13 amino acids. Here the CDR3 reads CSVELAGRTEQYF. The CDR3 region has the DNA TGCAGCGTTGAACTAGCGGGGAGGACGGAGCAGTACTTC.

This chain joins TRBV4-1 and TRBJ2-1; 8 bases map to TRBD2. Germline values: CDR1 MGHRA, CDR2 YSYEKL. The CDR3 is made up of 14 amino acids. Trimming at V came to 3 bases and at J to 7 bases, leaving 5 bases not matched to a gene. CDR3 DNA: TGCGCCAGCAGCCATCGGGAGGGGAGGAATGAGCAGTTCTTC. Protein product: CASSHREGRNEQFF.

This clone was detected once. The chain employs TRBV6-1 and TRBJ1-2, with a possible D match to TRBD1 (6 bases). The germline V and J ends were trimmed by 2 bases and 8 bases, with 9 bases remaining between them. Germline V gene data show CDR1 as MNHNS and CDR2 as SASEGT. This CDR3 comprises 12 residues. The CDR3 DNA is TGTGCCAGCAGTGAAAGGGACATCGGCTACACCTTC. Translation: CASSERDIGYTF.

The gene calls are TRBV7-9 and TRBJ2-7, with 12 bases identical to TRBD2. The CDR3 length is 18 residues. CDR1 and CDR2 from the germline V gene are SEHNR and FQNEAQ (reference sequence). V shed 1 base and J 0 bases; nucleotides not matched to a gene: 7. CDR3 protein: CASSLEWTSGTFSYEQYF. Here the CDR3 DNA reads TGTGCCAGCAGCTTAGAATGGACTAGCGGGACTTTCTCCTACGAGCAGTACTTC.

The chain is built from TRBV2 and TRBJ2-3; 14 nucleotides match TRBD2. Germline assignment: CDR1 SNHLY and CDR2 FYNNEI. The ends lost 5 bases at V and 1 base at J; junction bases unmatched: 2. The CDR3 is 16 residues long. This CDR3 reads CASSRGLAGGTDTQYF. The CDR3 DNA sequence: TGTGCCAGCAGTCGGGGACTAGCGGGGGGCACAGATACGCAGTATTTT.

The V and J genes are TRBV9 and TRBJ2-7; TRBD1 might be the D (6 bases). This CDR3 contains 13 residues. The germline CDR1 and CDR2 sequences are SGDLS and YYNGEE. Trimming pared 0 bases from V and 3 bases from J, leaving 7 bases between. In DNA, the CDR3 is TGTGCCAGCAGCGTAGAACAGGGCTACGAGCAGTACTTC. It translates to CASSVEQGYEQYF.

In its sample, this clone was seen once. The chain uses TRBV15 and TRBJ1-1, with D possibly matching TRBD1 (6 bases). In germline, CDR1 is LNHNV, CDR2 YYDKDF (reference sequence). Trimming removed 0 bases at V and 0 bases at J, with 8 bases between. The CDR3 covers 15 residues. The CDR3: CATSRDPGVNTEAFF. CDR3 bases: TGTGCCACCAGCAGAGATCCAGGGGTGAACACTGAAGCTTTCTTT. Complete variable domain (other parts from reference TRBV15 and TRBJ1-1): DAMVIQNPRYQVTQFGKPVTLSCSQTLNHNVMYWYQQKSSQAPKLLFHYYDKDFNNEADTPDNFQSRRPNTSFCFLDIRSPGLGDTAMYLCATSRDPGVNTEAFFGQGTRLTVV.

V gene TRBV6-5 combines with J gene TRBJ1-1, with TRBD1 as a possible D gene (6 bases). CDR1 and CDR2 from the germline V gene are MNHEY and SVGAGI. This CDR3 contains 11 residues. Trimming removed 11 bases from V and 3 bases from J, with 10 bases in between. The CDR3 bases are TGTGCCGGCAACAGGGACACTGAAGCTTTCTTT. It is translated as CAGNRDTEAFF.

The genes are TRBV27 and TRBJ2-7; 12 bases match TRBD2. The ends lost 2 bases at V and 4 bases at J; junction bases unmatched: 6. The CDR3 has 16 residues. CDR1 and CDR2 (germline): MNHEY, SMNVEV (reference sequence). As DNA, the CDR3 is TGTGCCAGCAGTTTAGGGTCTAGCGGGAGGGCATACGAGCAGTACTTC. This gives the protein CASSLGSSGRAYEQYF.

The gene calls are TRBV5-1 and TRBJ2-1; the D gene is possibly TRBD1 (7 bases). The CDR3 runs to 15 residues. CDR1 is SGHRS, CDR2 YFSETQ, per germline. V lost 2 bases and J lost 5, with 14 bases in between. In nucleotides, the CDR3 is TGCGCCAGCAGCTTTCCGCGGGGACAGAACAATGAGCAGTTCTTC. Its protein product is CASSFPRGQNNEQFF.

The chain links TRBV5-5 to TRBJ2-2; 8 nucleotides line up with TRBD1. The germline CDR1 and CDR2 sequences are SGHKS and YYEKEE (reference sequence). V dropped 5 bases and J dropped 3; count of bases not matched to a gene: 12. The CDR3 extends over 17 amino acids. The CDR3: CASSLRTGMMDTGELFF. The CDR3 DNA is TGTGCCAGCAGTCTCAGGACAGGGATGATGGACACCGGGGAGCTGTTTTTT.

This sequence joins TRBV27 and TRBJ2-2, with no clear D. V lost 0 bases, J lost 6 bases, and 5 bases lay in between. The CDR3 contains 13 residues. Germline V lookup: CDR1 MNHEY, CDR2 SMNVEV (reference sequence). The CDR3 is CASSLSRSGELFF. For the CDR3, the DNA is TGTGCCAGCAGTTTATCGCGGTCCGGGGAGCTGTTTTTT.

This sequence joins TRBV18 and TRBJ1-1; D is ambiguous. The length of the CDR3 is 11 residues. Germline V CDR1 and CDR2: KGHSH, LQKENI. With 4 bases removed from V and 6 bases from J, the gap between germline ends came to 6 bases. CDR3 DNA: TGTGCCAGCTCACGGGGAGCTGAAGCTTTCTTT. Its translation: CASSRGAEAFF.

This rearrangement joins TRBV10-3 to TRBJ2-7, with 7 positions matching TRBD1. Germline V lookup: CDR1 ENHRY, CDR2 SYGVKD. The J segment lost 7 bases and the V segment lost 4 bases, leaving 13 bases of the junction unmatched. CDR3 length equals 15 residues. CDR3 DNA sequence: TGTGCCATCAGTGCCTCCGGGACAGCCCGTGGGGAGCAGTACTTC. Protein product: CAISASGTARGEQYF.

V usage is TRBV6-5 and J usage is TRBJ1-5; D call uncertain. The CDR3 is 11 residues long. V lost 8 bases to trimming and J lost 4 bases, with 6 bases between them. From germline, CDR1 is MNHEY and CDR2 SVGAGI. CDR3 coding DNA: TGTGCCAGCTCGTCGAATCAGCCCCAGCATTTT. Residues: CASSSNQPQHF.